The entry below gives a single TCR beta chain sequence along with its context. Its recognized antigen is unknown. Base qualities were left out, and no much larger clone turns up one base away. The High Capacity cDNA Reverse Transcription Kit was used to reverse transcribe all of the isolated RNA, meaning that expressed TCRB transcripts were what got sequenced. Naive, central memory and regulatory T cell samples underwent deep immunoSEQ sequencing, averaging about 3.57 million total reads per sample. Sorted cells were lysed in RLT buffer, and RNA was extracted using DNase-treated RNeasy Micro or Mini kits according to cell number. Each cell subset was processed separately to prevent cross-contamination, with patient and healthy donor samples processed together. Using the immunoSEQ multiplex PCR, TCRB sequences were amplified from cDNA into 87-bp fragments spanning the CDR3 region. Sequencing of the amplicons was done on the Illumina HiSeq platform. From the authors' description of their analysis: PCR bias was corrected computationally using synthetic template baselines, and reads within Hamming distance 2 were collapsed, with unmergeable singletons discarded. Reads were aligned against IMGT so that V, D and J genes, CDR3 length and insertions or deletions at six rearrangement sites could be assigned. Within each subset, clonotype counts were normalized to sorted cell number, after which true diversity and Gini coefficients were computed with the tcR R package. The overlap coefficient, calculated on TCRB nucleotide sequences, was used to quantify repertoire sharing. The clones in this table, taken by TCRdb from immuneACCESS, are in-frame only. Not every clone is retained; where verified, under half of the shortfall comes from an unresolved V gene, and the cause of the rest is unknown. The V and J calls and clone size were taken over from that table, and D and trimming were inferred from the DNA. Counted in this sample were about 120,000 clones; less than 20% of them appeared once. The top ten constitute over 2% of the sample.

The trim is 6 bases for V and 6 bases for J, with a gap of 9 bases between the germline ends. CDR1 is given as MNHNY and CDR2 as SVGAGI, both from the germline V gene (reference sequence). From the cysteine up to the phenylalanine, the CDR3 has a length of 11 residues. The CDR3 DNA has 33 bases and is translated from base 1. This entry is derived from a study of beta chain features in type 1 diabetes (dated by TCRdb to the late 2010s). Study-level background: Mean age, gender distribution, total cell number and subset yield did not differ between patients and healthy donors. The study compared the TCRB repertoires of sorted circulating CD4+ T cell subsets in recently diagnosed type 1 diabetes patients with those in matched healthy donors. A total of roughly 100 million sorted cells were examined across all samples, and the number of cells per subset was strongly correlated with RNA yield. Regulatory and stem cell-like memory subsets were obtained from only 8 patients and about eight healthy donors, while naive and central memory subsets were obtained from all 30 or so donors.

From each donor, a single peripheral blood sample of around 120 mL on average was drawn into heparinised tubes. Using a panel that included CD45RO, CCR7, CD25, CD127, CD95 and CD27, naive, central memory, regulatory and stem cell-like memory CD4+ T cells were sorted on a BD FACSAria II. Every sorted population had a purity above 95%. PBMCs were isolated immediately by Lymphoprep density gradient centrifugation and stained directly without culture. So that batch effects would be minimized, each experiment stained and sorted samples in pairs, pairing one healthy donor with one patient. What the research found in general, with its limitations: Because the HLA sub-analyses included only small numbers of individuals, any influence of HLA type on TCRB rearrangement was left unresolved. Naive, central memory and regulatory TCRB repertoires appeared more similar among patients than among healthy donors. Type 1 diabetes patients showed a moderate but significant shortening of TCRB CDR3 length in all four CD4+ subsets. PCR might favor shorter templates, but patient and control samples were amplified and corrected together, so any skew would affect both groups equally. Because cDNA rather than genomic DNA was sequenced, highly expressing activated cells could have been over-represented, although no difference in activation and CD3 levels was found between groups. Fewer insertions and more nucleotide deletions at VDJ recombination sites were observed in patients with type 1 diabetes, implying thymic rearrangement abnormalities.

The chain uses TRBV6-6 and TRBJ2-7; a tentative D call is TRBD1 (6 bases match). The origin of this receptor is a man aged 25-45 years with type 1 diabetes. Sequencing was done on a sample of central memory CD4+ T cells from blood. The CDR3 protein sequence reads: CASSTQGEQYF. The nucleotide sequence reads TGTGCCAGCAGCACACAGGGCGAGCAGTACTTC.